This TCR beta chain was retrieved from a study of Ad26.COV2.S vaccination and SARS-CoV-2 variants. Whole-study results and caveats: The study found higher spike-specific TCR breadth in vaccine than placebo recipients. TCR breadth and depth estimates may have understated total T cell responses. CD8+ and CD4+ T cells specific for spike reportedly responded with substantial breadth after vaccination.

Details on this clone: Its antigen remains unidentified.

The length of the CDR3 is 16 residues. V lost 1 base and J lost 0, with 11 bases in between. Germline V lookup: CDR1 MDHEN, CDR2 SYDVKM. This sample's treatment: roughly 20 received Ad26.COV2.S at low or high dose, single or two shots; 5 received placebo; per-sample allocation not given. The samples were gathered on day 63 after the first injection of vaccine or placebo. An adult donor aged 18-55 years was enrolled in Boston. Clones were sequenced by immunoSEQ multiplex PCR, and TCRdb holds only the in-frame ones, with some missing. The sample holds around 500,000 clones; 70% to 90% are singletons and the top ten take roughly 1.7%.

The sample in question was peripheral blood, obtained in a trial of Ad26.COV2.S vaccine versus placebo. The rearrangement uses TRBV28 and TRBJ2-3, with TRBD2 as a possible D gene (6 bases). This clonotype was sampled from a person between 18 and 60 years old who received the Ad26.COV2.S COVID-19 vaccine or a placebo. CDR3 sequence reads: CASSLFSGVSTDTQYF. As DNA, the CDR3 is TGTGCCAGCAGTTTATTTTCGGGAGTAAGCACAGATACGCAGTATTTT. Variable domain in full (rest from reference TRBV28 and TRBJ2-3): DVKVTQSSRYLVKRTGEKVFLECVQDMDHENMFWYRQDPGLGLRLIYFSYDVKMKEKGDIPEGYSVSREKKERFSLILESASTNQTSMYLCASSLFSGVSTDTQYFGPGTRLTVL.